The T cell receptor beta chain under discussion was sequenced for a study of T cells in women clearing cervical HPV infection. Study as a whole: For cases, blood was sampled a median 149 days after lesion detection, interquartile range roughly 90 to 230 days.

Findings of the study overall: Controls had more TRBV6-7 (around 0.15%) than cases (about 0.11%).

This CDR3 is 19 amino acids long. The V gene's germline CDR1 is GTSNPN and CDR2 SVGIG (reference sequence). Genomic DNA, averaging about 1,200 ng per sample, yielded TCR beta CDR3 via immunoSEQ. Libraries were prepared by immunoSEQ multiplex PCR; TCRdb keeps only in-frame clonotypes and omits some of them. The clone table shows around 23,000 clones, with the ten largest holding roughly 5.3%. A note on this clone: As yet, its antigen is unknown. The CDR3 extends 3 residues past the end of the read, so its final part is completed from the germline J gene.

Sequenced input: blood buffy coat. The chain has TRBV30 and TRBJ2-3, with 12 bases lining up with TRBD2. This clonotype was sampled from a woman between 18 and 75 years old with a cervical HPV16 infection that either progressed to CIN3+ or cleared (not recorded which). The covered CDR3 bases are TGTGCCTGGAGTGTACTACCCCGGGTGACTAGCGGGAGTAAAGAGACG. This sequence encodes CAWSVLPRVTSGSKET. The entire CDR3 reads CAWSVLPRVTSGSKETQYF. Supplemented by reference TRBV30 and TRBJ2-3, the full variable domain reads SQTIHQWPATLVQPVGSPLSLECTVEGTSNPNLYWYRQAAGRGLQLLFYSVGIGQISSEVPQNLSASRPQDRQFILSSKKLLLSDSGFYLCAWSVLPRVTSGSKETQYFGPGTRLTVL.